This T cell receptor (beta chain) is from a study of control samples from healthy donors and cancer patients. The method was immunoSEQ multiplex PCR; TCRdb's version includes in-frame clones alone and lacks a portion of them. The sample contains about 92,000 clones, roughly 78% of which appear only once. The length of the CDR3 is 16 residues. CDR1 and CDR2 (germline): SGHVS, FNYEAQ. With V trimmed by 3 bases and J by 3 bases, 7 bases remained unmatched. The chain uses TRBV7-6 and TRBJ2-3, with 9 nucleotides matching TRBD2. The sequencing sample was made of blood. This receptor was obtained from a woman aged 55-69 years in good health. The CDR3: CASSFVAGVGTDTQYF. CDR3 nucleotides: TGTGCCAGCAGCTTTGTAGCGGGAGTAGGAACAGATACGCAGTATTTT. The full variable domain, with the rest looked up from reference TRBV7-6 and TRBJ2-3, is GAGVSQSPRYKVTKRGQDVALRCDPISGHVSLYWYRQALGQGPEFLTYFNYEAQQDKSGLPNDRFSAERPEGSISTLTIQRTEQRDSAMYRCASSFVAGVGTDTQYFGPGTRLTVL.